A selection of T cell receptor beta chains follows, all from one sample in a study of radiotherapy plus CTLA-4 blockade in lung cancer. Produced via immunoSEQ multiplex PCR; TCRdb's table is partial and in-frame only. The sample includes 50,000 to 70,000 clones, around 80% of them seen just once. The input for sequencing was peripheral blood, taken from a patient treated with radiotherapy plus ipilimumab. The receptors shown here come from a human donor with non-small cell lung cancer whose response to radiotherapy plus ipilimumab could not be evaluated. The CDR3 runs from the conserved cysteine through the conserved F or W. The order of the fields is D gene, J gene, clone size, V gene, CDR3 DNA, CDR3 protein. A D gene is named only where the DNA matches it firmly. Clone size is not always given. Where it is, it says once, few, many or a class for expanded clones.

TRBD2,TRBJ2-7,NA,TRBV7-2,TGTGCCAGCAGCGGATCGGGGGGGGTAAGCTCCTACGAGCAGTACTTC,CASSGSGGVSSYEQYF
NA,TRBJ1-6,NA,TRBV11-2,TGTGCCAGCAGCCGACAGGTTTATTCCAATAATTCACCCCTCCACTTT,CASSRQVYSNNSPLHF
TRBD1,TRBJ2-5,NA,TRBV9,TGTGCCAGCAGCACAGGGGGCCAAGAGACCCAGTACTTC,CASSTGGQETQYF
TRBD2,TRBJ2-7,NA,TRBV18,TGTGCCAGCTCACCACTCCCGGGACTAGCGGGTGGGTCTATCGAGCAGTACTTC,CASSPLPGLAGGSIEQYF
NA,TRBJ2-1,NA,TRBV27,TGTGCCAGCAGTTTATCGATAGCGCTAGACCCATACAATGAGCAGTTCTTC,CASSLSIALDPYNEQFF
TRBD1,TRBJ2-7,few,TRBV2,TGTGCCAGCAGTGAATCAGGGGGCTACGAGCAGTACTTC,CASSESGGYEQYF
TRBD2,TRBJ2-2,once,TRBV5-1,TGCGCCAGCAGCTTGACGGGGGGCACCGGGGAGCTGTTTTTT,CASSLTGGTGELFF
NA,TRBJ1-2,few,TRBV7-9,TGTGCCAGCAGCCCATTAGGAGGACCGGAGGGCTACACCTTC,CASSPLGGPEGYTF
NA,TRBJ1-5,few,TRBV25-1,TGTGCCAGCAGTCCTTCCAGGGGACCCCACAATCAGCCCCAGCATTTT,CASSPSRGPHNQPQHF
NA,TRBJ1-2,NA,TRBV11-2,TGTGCCAGCAGCTTAGATCCGACAGCTTTCTATGGCTACACCTTC,CASSLDPTAFYGYTF
NA,TRBJ1-2,once,TRBV7-2,TGTGCCAGCAGCCCCTCCTGGACAGACTACTATGGCTACACCTTC,CASSPSWTDYYGYTF
NA,TRBJ1-1,NA,TRBV6-4,TGTGCCAGCAGTGCCCAGGGCTGGAGCACTGAAGCTTTCTTT,CASSAQGWSTEAFF
TRBD2,TRBJ2-1,NA,TRBV19,TGTGCCAGTAGTATGGGACTAGCGGGGGGGCGCAATGAGCAGTTCTTC,CASSMGLAGGRNEQFF
NA,TRBJ1-2,NA,TRBV29-1,TGCAGCGTCGGGGGATCCGGCTATGGCTACACCTTC,CSVGGSGYGYTF
NA,TRBJ2-7,once,TRBV9,TGTGCCAGCAGCACAGGATTTGGTCAGAACTCCGAGCAGTACTTC,CASSTGFGQNSEQYF
NA,TRBJ2-1,NA,TRBV6-5,TGTGCCAGCAGTCCTGACTGGCGTAGTGAGCAGTTCTTC,CASSPDWRSEQFF
TRBD2,TRBJ2-5,NA,TRBV15,TGTGCCACCAGCCCGGGACTAGGAGGAGAGACCCAGTACTTC,CATSPGLGGETQYF
TRBD1,TRBJ2-6,NA,TRBV7-9,TGTGCCAGCAGCTTCAGACAGGGGATGTTTGGGGCCAACGTCCTGACTTTC,CASSFRQGMFGANVLTF
NA,TRBJ2-3,NA,TRBV2,TGTGCCACCTTAACAAACAGGGAGACAGATACGCAGTATTTT,CATLTNRETDTQYF
TRBD2,TRBJ2-5,NA,TRBV28,TGTGCCAGCAGTTTCCCTAGGGAGCGGGAGAGAGGGGTAGGAAGACAAGAGACCCAGTACTTC,CASSFPRERERGVGRQETQYF
TRBD2,TRBJ2-3,NA,TRBV7-9,TGTGCCAGCAGCTTAGGAGCGGGGGGGCGCGCAGATACGCAGTATTTT,CASSLGAGGRADTQYF
NA,TRBJ1-2,NA,TRBV9,TGTGCCAGCAGCGTAGCCGGTACTAACTATGGCTACACCTTC,CASSVAGTNYGYTF
TRBD2,TRBJ2-1,NA,TRBV4-3,TGCGCCAGCAGCCTCCTAGCGGAGATCAACAATGAGCAGTTCTTC,CASSLLAEINNEQFF
NA,TRBJ2-1,NA,TRBV28,TGTGCCAGCAGTTTAGCGGGAAATGAGCAGTTCTTC,CASSLAGNEQFF
NA,TRBJ1-1,few,TRBV5-6,TGTGCCAGCAGCTTGCCAGGGCAGAACACTGAAGCTTTCTTT,CASSLPGQNTEAFF
TRBD2,TRBJ2-5,few,TRBV5-1,TGCGCCAGCAGCCCGCTAGCGGGGGACCAAGAGACCCAGTACTTC,CASSPLAGDQETQYF
NA,TRBJ1-6,few,TRBV2,TGTGCCAGCAGTGTGGCGGATGCCTATAATTCACCCCTCCACTTT,CASSVADAYNSPLHF
TRBD1,TRBJ2-7,NA,TRBV9,TGTGCCAGCAGCCCCGGACAGGGGGCGACCTACGAGCAGTACTTC,CASSPGQGATYEQYF
NA,TRBJ1-3,NA,TRBV18,TGTGCCAGCTCACCAGACATCAGAAAAAACACCATATATTTT,CASSPDIRKNTIYF
TRBD2,TRBJ2-5,once,TRBV4-1,TGCGCCAGCTGGGGACTAGCGCAAGAGACCCAGTACTTC,CASWGLAQETQYF
NA,TRBJ2-7,NA,TRBV20-1,TGCAGCGGGTCGAAGACCTACGAGCAGTACTTC,CSGSKTYEQYF
NA,TRBJ2-1,NA,TRBV4-1,TGCGCCAGCAGCCCACCTTCTAGGGAGCAGTTCTTC,CASSPPSREQFF
TRBD2,TRBJ2-1,NA,TRBV5-6,TGTGCCAGCAGCACGGGACTAGTCAATGAGCAGTTCTTC,CASSTGLVNEQFF
NA,TRBJ2-1,NA,TRBV7-2,TGTGCCAGCAGCGGGACTCTCAATGAGCAGTTCTTC,CASSGTLNEQFF
TRBD1,TRBJ2-5,NA,TRBV11-2,TGTGCCAGCAGCTACGGACCTGGACAGGGGGCGAGTTTGGAGACCCAGTACTTC,CASSYGPGQGASLETQYF
TRBD1,TRBJ2-2,once,TRBV7-2,TGTGCCAGCAGCTTAGGAGGACAGGGGTTGGCCGGGGAGCTGTTTTTT,CASSLGGQGLAGELFF
TRBD1,TRBJ1-2,NA,TRBV19,TGTGCCAGTAAAGGGGGCATTGATGGCTACACCTTC,CASKGGIDGYTF
NA,TRBJ1-1,NA,TRBV7-2,TGTGCCACCCTTAGGAGGGAGAACACTGAAGCTTTCTTT,CATLRRENTEAFF